These 17 T cell receptor beta chains were all obtained from the same sample, sequenced in a study of human T cells and chemical hapten exposure. Using its own MiXCR run on the RACE reads, TCRdb lists one record per CDR3 protein. The data show about 380,000 distinct CDR3 sequences, around 6% seen once. Sample time point: patch test 2, 6 weeks after DPC sensitization. Treatment here: therapeutic diphenylcyclopropenone sensitization with weekly scalp DPC. The sample was whole blood, taken in connection with sensitization to the hapten diphenylcyclopropenone (DPC). The receptor source for this set is a woman under 30 with alopecia areata. Some clones in this sample may be carry-over from other donors' samples.

The chain joins TRBV4-3 to TRBJ1-1; the match to TRBD1 covers 8 bases. Trimming cost V 3 bases and J 0 bases; bases outside gene matches: 3. There are 15 residues in the CDR3. CDR1 LGHNA and CDR2 YSLEER come from the germline V gene. The chain's CDR3 is CASSQDRAMNTEAFF. CDR3 coding DNA: TGCGCCAGCAGCCAGGACAGGGCCATGAACACTGAAGCTTTCTTT.

This clonotype was detected a few times. The chain's CDR3 is CASSSAGEYNEQFF. The CDR3 coding sequence is TGTGCCAGCAGTTCCGCAGGGGAATACAATGAGCAGTTCTTC. The chain is built from TRBV12-3 or TRBV12-4 and TRBJ2-1; possibly TRBD1 for D (6 bases). CDR3 length: 14 residues. With 4 bases removed from V and 4 bases from J, the gap between germline ends came to 11 bases.

This clonotype was found a few times. The chain employs TRBV5-1 and TRBJ2-1; 10 nucleotides align to TRBD1. Germline trimming cut 1 base from V and 10 bases from J; bases unmatched to any gene: 8. Germline CDR1 reads SGHRS; CDR2 reads YFSETQ. This CDR3 has 15 residues. Here the CDR3 reads CASSLWGTGAWEQFF. Here the CDR3 DNA reads TGCGCCAGCAGCTTGTGGGGGACAGGGGCATGGGAGCAGTTCTTC.

The count of this clonotype is one. The junction differs from germline at one of its ends, possibly a read error. This chain connects TRBV6-5 to TRBJ1-5, with no clear D. The germline gives CDR1 MNHEY, CDR2 SVGAGI. The CDR3 consists of 13 residues. CDR3 nucleotide sequence: TGTGCCAGCAGTTACTCGAAAGGGCAGCTCCAGCATTTT. This sequence encodes CASSYSKGQLQHF.

In the case of this clonotype: A read error may explain this, as a much larger clone is one base away. The chain recombines TRBV3-1 with TRBJ1-5, with 7 nucleotides matching TRBD1. The CDR3 has 14 residues. Per germline, CDR1 LGHDT and CDR2 YNNKEL (reference sequence). CDR3 DNA: TGTGCCAGCAGCCAAGCAGGGGGGTGGCAGCCCCGGCATTTT. Its protein is CASSQAGGWQPRHF.

This clonotype has more than one count but fewer than ten. DNA of the CDR3: TGTGCCAGCAGTCTTTTGTTGTGGGAGCTGTTTTTT. It yields the protein CASSLLLWELFF. J is TRBJ2-2 and V is TRBV12-3 or TRBV12-4, with D unclear. Trimming pared 5 bases from V and 9 bases from J, leaving 10 bases between. The CDR3 has 12 residues.

This clonotype showed up just a few times. The chain joins TRBV4-2 to TRBJ2-5; TRBD2 aligns across 12 bases. CDR1 is LGHNA and CDR2 is YNFKEQ in the germline V gene. The length of the CDR3 is 16 residues. Trimming removed 0 bases from V and 5 bases from J; junction bases left unmatched: 4. CDR3 coding DNA: TGTGCCAGCAGCCAAGACCCCGGACTAGCGGGGGAGACCCAGTACTTC. Amino acids: CASSQDPGLAGETQYF.

This clonotype was counted many times. The chain joins TRBV6-2 or TRBV6-3 to TRBJ2-2, with D perhaps matching TRBD1 (5 bases). From germline, CDR1 is MNHEY and CDR2 SVGEGT. The CDR3 totals 15 residues. The V end lost 6 bases, the J end lost 4 bases, and 15 bases lay between the germline ends. In DNA form, the CDR3 reads TGTGCCAGCAGGATCCTCAGGGAACTCACCGGGGAGCTGTTTTTT. Its translation is CASRILRELTGELFF.

There are a few counts of this clonotype. V and J are TRBV6-5 and TRBJ1-5; 10 bases are shared with TRBD1. The J segment lost 6 bases and the V segment lost 5 bases, leaving 4 bases of the junction unmatched. The CDR3 is made up of 14 amino acids. The V gene's germline CDR1 is MNHEY and CDR2 SVGAGI. This CDR3 is CASSRQGARQPQHF. The CDR3 DNA sequence: TGTGCCAGCAGTCGACAGGGGGCACGTCAGCCCCAGCATTTT.

The genes are TRBV20-1 and TRBJ2-3, with D perhaps TRBD1 or TRBD2 (6 bases each). Germline V gene lookup returns CDR1 DFQATT and CDR2 SNEGSKA (reference sequence). V was pared by 0 bases and J by 6 bases, with 13 bases between. The CDR3 length is 14 residues. The CDR3 region is CSARDRTGRDTQYF. DNA of the CDR3: TGCAGTGCTAGAGATCGTACAGGGAGGGATACGCAGTATTTT.

The chain combines TRBV15 with TRBJ2-3; D remains ambiguous. Germline V gene sequence: CDR1 LNHNV, CDR2 YYDKDF (reference sequence). The CDR3 contains 16 residues. The V end was cut by 0 bases, the J end by 5 bases, with 15 bases between. CDR3 in DNA: TGTGCCACCAGCAGAGAACTTTGGCTGATCCAAGATACGCAGTATTTT. This encodes CATSRELWLIQDTQYF. The complete variable domain, with remaining parts taken from reference TRBV15 and TRBJ2-3, reads DAMVIQNPRYQVTQFGKPVTLSCSQTLNHNVMYWYQQKSSQAPKLLFHYYDKDFNNEADTPDNFQSRRPNTSFCFLDIRSPGLGDTAMYLCATSRELWLIQDTQYFGPGTRLTVL.

This clonotype was counted a few times. V gene TRBV12-3 or TRBV12-4 combines with J gene TRBJ1-4, with D perhaps matching TRBD1 (5 bases). This CDR3 has 14 amino acids. Trimming took off 3 bases at V and 5 bases at J, with 10 bases between the two ends. The CDR3 protein is CASSFSAGNEKLFF. CDR3 bases: TGTGCCAGCAGTTTTTCGGCAGGGAATGAAAAACTGTTTTTT.

This clonotype has a count of ten or more. The chain uses TRBV7-2 and TRBJ1-5; TRBD1 matches 8 bases. Germline values: CDR1 SGHTA, CDR2 FQGNSA. CDR3 length equals 14 residues. V shed 3 bases and J 7 bases; nucleotides not matched to a gene: 5. The CDR3: CASSFGQGDQPQHF. CDR3 DNA sequence: TGTGCCAGCAGCTTTGGACAGGGTGACCAGCCCCAGCATTTT.

This clonotype was counted a few times. The chain couples TRBV12-3 or TRBV12-4 to TRBJ2-7, with TRBD2 matching over 9 bases. V shed 2 bases, J shed 4 bases, and the junction held 3 bases outside the gene matches. This CDR3 spans 14 amino acids. The CDR3 DNA sequence: TGTGCCAGCAGTTTACGGCGGGGGGGATACGAGCAGTACTTC. Encoded protein: CASSLRRGGYEQYF.

This rearrangement joins TRBV5-1 to TRBJ2-3; D may be TRBD2 (6 bases). The ends were cut back, 0 bases at V and 1 base at J, with 9 bases in the middle. This CDR3 comprises 15 residues. Germline-derived CDR1 and CDR2 are SGHRS and YFSETQ. CDR3 amino acids: CASSLGDSRTDTQYF. Written as DNA, the CDR3 is TGCGCCAGCAGCTTGGGGGACTCCCGCACAGATACGCAGTATTTT.

This clonotype was detected a few times. The chain uses TRBV14 and TRBJ2-7; TRBD2 matches at 8 bases. Germline V gene lookup returns CDR1 SGHDN and CDR2 FVKESK. V was clipped by 2 bases and J by 3 bases; unmatched bases: 6. The CDR3 totals 15 residues. CDR3 in DNA: TGTGCCAGCAGCCAAATTGGGGGACTAGTCTACGAGCAGTACTTC. Residues: CASSQIGGLVYEQYF.

This clonotype was detected many times. The chain couples TRBV7-6 to TRBJ2-3, with 11 bases lining up with TRBD2. The CDR3 runs 16 residues. The J segment lost 2 bases and the V segment lost 4 bases, leaving 5 bases of the junction unmatched. Germline CDR1 SGHVS, CDR2 FNYEAQ. CDR3 nucleotide sequence: TGTGCCAGCAGCTCCTTAGCGGGGGGGCCCACAGATACGCAGTATTTT. Translated: CASSSLAGGPTDTQYF.